Listed here is a single TCR beta chain. The data were taken from a study of blood T cell repertoires in COVID-19. About the research overall: Acute-phase and convalescent COVID-19 samples originated in the United States, Italy and Spain.

Authors' analysis steps: Quantification of nucleated cells was approximated via reference gene primer amplification. TCRdb keeps only in-frame clones here, not all; method: immunoSEQ multiplex PCR. V and J calls plus clone size are reproduced from that table; the DNA served to infer D and trimming. Here the sample spans 30,000 to 40,000 clones, roughly 92% being singletons. The CDR3 has 14 amino acids. V shed 5 bases, J shed 4 bases, and the junction held 5 bases outside the gene matches. Germline CDR1 reads LNHDA; CDR2 reads SQIVND (reference sequence). The sequence derives from a human donor in a cohort sampled during active COVID-19. The chain uses TRBV19 and TRBJ1-1, with 9 bases that match TRBD1. The sequencing input was peripheral blood. The CDR3 loop is CASSDRGRSTEAFF. The CDR3 DNA is TGTGCCAGTAGTGACAGGGGGAGAAGCACTGAAGCTTTCTTT.